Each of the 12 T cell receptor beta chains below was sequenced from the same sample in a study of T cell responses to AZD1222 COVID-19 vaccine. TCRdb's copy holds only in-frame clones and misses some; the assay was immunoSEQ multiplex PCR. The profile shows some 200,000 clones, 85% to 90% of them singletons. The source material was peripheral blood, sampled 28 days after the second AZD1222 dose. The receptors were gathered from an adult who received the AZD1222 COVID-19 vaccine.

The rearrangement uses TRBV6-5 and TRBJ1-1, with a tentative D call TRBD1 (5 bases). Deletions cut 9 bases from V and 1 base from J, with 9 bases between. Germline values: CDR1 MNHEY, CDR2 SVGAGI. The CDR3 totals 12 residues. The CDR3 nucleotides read TGTGCCAGTTGGACACAGAACACTGAAGCTTTCTTT. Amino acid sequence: CASWTQNTEAFF.

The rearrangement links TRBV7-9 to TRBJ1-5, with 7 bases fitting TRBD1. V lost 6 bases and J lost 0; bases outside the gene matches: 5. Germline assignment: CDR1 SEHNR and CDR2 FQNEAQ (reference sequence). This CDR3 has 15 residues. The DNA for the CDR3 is TGTGCCAGCAGTGGTACAGGGGATAGCAATCAGCCCCAGCATTTT. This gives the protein CASSGTGDSNQPQHF.

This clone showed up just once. CDR3 bases: TGTGCCAGCAGTTTACCACACCTTTCCTACGAGCAGTACTTC. As protein: CASSLPHLSYEQYF. The gene calls are TRBV28 and TRBJ2-7; D ambiguous. Per germline, CDR1 MDHEN and CDR2 SYDVKM. The CDR3 totals 14 residues. V was pared by 2 bases and J by 1 base, with 9 bases between. The full variable domain, in which reference TRBV28 and TRBJ2-7 provide the parts outside the CDR3, is DVKVTQSSRYLVKRTGEKVFLECVQDMDHENMFWYRQDPGLGLRLIYFSYDVKMKEKGDIPEGYSVSREKKERFSLILESASTNQTSMYLCASSLPHLSYEQYFGPGTRLTVT.

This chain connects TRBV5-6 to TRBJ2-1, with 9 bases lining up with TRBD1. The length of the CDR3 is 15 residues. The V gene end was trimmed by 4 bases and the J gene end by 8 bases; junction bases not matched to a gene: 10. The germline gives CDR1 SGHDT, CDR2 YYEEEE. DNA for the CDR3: TGTGCCAGCAGCCAATGGACAGGGGTCAGGGATGAGCAGTTCTTC. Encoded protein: CASSQWTGVRDEQFF.

In DNA, the CDR3 is TGTGCCTCCACTCCGAGGCCCTACAATGAGCAGTTCTTC. This translates into CASTPRPYNEQFF. The chain combines TRBV6-5 with TRBJ2-1, with D unresolved. Between the trimmed V and J ends, which lost 11 bases and 2 bases, there was a span of 13 bases. CDR1 and CDR2 from the germline V gene are MNHEY and SVGAGI. The CDR3 has 13 amino acids.

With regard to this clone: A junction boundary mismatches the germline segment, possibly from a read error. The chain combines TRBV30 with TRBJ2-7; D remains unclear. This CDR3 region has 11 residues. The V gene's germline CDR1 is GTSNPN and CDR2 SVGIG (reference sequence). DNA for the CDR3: TGCGCCCGGTCGAGCTCCTACGAGCAGTACTTC. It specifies CARSSSYEQYF.

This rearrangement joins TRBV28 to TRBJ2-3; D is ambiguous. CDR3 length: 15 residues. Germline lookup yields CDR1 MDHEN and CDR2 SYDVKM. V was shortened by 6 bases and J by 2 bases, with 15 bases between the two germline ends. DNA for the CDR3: TGTGCCAGCAGCCTGGATCGGCAGTTCACAGATACGCAGTATTTT. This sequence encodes CASSLDRQFTDTQYF. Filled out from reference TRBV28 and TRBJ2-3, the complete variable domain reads DVKVTQSSRYLVKRTGEKVFLECVQDMDHENMFWYRQDPGLGLRLIYFSYDVKMKEKGDIPEGYSVSREKKERFSLILESASTNQTSMYLCASSLDRQFTDTQYFGPGTRLTVL.

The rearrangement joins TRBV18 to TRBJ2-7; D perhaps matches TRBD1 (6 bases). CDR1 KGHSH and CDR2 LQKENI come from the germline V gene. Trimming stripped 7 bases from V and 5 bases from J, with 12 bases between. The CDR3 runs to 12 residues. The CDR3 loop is CASYGQGNEQYF. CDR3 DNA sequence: TGTGCCAGCTACGGCCAGGGGAACGAGCAGTACTTC.

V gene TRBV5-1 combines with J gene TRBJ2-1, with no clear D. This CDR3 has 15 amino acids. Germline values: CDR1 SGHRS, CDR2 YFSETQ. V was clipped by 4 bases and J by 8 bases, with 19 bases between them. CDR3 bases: TGCGCCAGCAGCCCTCGGCCCGGCGTTGGGCATGAGCAGTTCTTC. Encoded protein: CASSPRPGVGHEQFF.

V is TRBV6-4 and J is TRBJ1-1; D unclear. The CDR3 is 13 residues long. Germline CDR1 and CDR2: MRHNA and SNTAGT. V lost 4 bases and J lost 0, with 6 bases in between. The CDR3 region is CASSAEVNTEAFF. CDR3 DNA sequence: TGTGCCAGCAGTGCTGAGGTGAACACTGAAGCTTTCTTT.

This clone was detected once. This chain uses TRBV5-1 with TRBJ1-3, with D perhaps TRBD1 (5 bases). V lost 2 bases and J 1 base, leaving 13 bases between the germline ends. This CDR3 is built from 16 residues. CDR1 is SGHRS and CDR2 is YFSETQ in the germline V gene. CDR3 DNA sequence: TGCGCCAGCAGCTTCTGGGGGATTCCGTCTGGAAACACCATATATTTT. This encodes CASSFWGIPSGNTIYF.

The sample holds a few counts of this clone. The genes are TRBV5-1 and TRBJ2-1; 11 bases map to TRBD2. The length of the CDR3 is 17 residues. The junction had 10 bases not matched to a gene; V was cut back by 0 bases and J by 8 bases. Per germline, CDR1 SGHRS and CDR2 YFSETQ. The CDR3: CASSLGNSGRGSDEQFF. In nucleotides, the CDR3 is TGCGCCAGCAGCTTGGGTAATAGCGGGAGGGGTTCAGATGAGCAGTTCTTC.